This T cell receptor beta chain was captured in a study of post-analysis software for immune sequencing data (dated by TCRdb to between 2014 and 2017). Broadly, across the study: The recorded disease courses included relapsing-remitting, secondary progressive and progressive-relapsing multiple sclerosis, and some patients had no subtype annotation. The multiple sclerosis patient repertoires were compared with ten to eleven previously published healthy control repertoires from donors aged about 6 to 25 years. A subset of samples was prepared in parallel using single-end sample barcoding, then pooled and co-amplified after Illumina adapter ligation.

The CDR3 contains 13 residues, cysteine and phenylalanine counted. The sequence is cut down to CDR3 DNA, 39 bases in frame from base 1. CDR1 and CDR2 are drawn from the germline V gene: SGDLS, YYNGEE. The library was generated by PCR. TCRdb records Illumina HiSeq 2500 as the sequencer. Unique molecular identifiers were incorporated into TCR beta cDNA libraries to reduce PCR and sequencing biases. Per 1 to 10 million input T cells, approximately 500,000 cDNA molecules were obtained, such that each molecule approximated one T cell. The patient libraries were prepared and sequenced with the same protocol used for the earlier healthy control dataset. Samples belonging to the same batch were prepared together, multiplexed and sequenced on a shared HiSeq lane. Per the original workflow: Raw barcoded reads were processed with MIGEC, discarding single-read molecular identifier groups before consensus assembly and CDR3 extraction. Clonotype tables were post-analysed with VDJtools, and diversity was normalized by down-sampling all datasets to the smallest sample size. Repertoire overlap clustering matched CDR3 amino acid but not nucleotide sequences to correct batch-related cross-sample contamination. TCRdb applied fastp at Q25 and MiXCR to the public reads, then kept only in-frame beta chains. Entries that share a CDR3 protein sequence are merged under the most common genes and DNA. V and J calls and clone size were set by TCRdb, not the authors. The sample includes about 820,000 distinct CDR3 sequences, with 53% observed a single time. The top ten clonotypes cover approximately 4.5% of the sample.

To demonstrate the VDJtools post-analysis software, the study profiled TCR beta repertoires from the peripheral blood of around 13 young patients with multiple sclerosis. The multiple sclerosis patients were children and adolescents ranging in age from about 6 to 17 years. Summary of the overall study and its limitations: Direct clustering with F measure revealed strong co-clustering of samples prepared in the same batch, which led to a batch-effect correction. Patients showed significantly higher frequencies than controls for about 5 TRBV segments, among them TRBV5-6, TRBV5-1 and TRBV20-1. The control group was slightly older than the multiple sclerosis patient group. Multiple sclerosis patients had significantly lower normalized Chao1 diversity than controls, a result that suggests substantial peripheral T-cell clonal expansion.

Points on this clonotype: Its antigen specificity is not known. Its ends do not fully match the called genes, so a read error is possible.

This sequence uses TRBV9 and TRBJ1-2, with TRBD1 as a weak D call on 5 bases. The receptor was derived from a girl between 10 and 17 years old with multiple sclerosis. The specimen was blood. The CDR3 reads as follows: CASSVGGDYGYTF. The bases are TGCGCCAGCAGCGTCGGAGGGGACTATGGCTACACCTTC.